The 29 T cell receptor beta chains given below trace back to one sample, sequenced in a study of T cell repertoires in cytomegalovirus infection. TCRdb itself ran the reads through MiXCR, one entry per CDR3 protein. The profile shows fewer than 400,000 distinct CDR3 sequences, 15% to 20% of them singletons. The specimen sequenced was PBMCs. All receptors come from a human donor in good health (CMV status not recorded). Some clones in this sample may be carry-over from other donors' samples.

About this clonotype itself: The conserved phenylalanine or tryptophan normally closing the CDR3 is absent here, so this likely arose from a read error. The V and J genes are TRBV10-3 and TRBJ2-3, with D perhaps given as TRBD1 or TRBD2 (5 bases each). Per the germline V gene, CDR1 is ENHRY and CDR2 is SYGVKD. This CDR3 contains 14 residues. Trimming stripped 4 bases from V and 6 bases from J, with 14 bases between. This CDR3 is CAISGAARGDTQYL. The CDR3 coding sequence is TGTGCCATCAGTGGAGCAGCCCGGGGCGATACGCAGTATTTG.

This clonotype appeared a few times. This CDR3 reads CASSHRGSYGYTF. The CDR3 DNA is TGTGCCAGCAGCCATAGGGGCAGCTATGGCTACACCTTC. The chain has TRBV4-2 and TRBJ1-2; the D gene is possibly TRBD1 (5 bases). V lost 3 bases and J lost 4, with 9 bases in between. Germline V gene lookup returns CDR1 LGHNA and CDR2 YNFKEQ. The CDR3 length is 13 residues.

In its sample, this clonotype was seen a few times. This chain joins TRBV23-1 and TRBJ1-5; 9 positions match TRBD1. TRBV23-1 is an ORF, with its function uncertain. The CDR3 runs 15 residues. Trimming took 8 bases from V and 4 from J; bases not matched to a gene: 9. The DNA of the CDR3 is TGCGCCAGCCCGTACGGGACAGGGTCAAATCAGCCCCAGCATTTT. Translated: CASPYGTGSNQPQHF.

V and J are TRBV11-2 and TRBJ2-7; 7 bases line up with TRBD1. Germline assignment: CDR1 SGHAT and CDR2 FQNNGV. J lost 4 bases, V lost 3 bases, and 3 bases had no gene match. The CDR3 loop spans 13 amino acids. CDR3 residues: CASSFGTDYEQYF. CDR3 sequence (DNA): TGTGCCAGCAGCTTTGGGACAGATTACGAGCAGTACTTC.

This clonotype was seen repeatedly, ten times or more. The rearrangement links TRBV7-6 to TRBJ1-6; D is ambiguous. V dropped 1 base and J dropped 8 bases, with 6 bases sitting between them. Germline values: CDR1 SGHVS, CDR2 FNYEAQ. The CDR3 consists of 13 residues. CDR3 protein: CASSLGSDSPLHF. CDR3 sequence (DNA): TGTGCCAGCAGCTTAGGGTCGGATTCACCCCTCCACTTT.

This clonotype showed up many times. The chain uses TRBV7-2 and TRBJ2-5; TRBD1 agrees at 8 bases. V lost 2 bases and J lost 7; bases outside the gene matches: 15. The CDR3 has 17 amino acids. CDR1 and CDR2 from the germline V gene are SGHTA and FQGNSA. This chain's CDR3 is CASSLRAFQGAGGTQYF. CDR3 nucleotide sequence: TGTGCCAGCAGCTTAAGGGCTTTCCAGGGGGCCGGGGGGACCCAGTACTTC.

V gene TRBV4-1 combines with J gene TRBJ1-2; D may be TRBD1 (6 bases). The V and J ends lost 0 bases and 1 base respectively, with 18 bases between them. CDR3 length: 18 amino acids. The V gene's germline CDR1 is MGHRA and CDR2 YSYEKL. The CDR3 region is CASSQDEGERDINYGYTF. DNA for the CDR3: TGCGCCAGCAGCCAAGATGAGGGGGAGCGGGATATTAACTATGGCTACACCTTC.

This chain uses TRBV18 with TRBJ2-7; 8 bases are shared with TRBD1. The germline CDR1 and CDR2 sequences are KGHSH and LQKENI. The CDR3 totals 16 residues. V was pared by 0 bases and J by 3 bases, with 7 bases of the junction left unmatched. This CDR3 is CASSPPDRVGHYEQYF. The CDR3 DNA reads as TGTGCCAGCTCACCACCGGACAGGGTAGGCCACTACGAGCAGTACTTC. Using reference TRBV18 and TRBJ2-7 for the parts outside the CDR3, the full variable domain is NAGVMQNPRHLVRRRGQEARLRCSPMKGHSHVYWYRQLPEEGLKFMVYLQKENIIDESGMPKERFSAEFPKEGPSILRIQQVVRGDSAAYFCASSPPDRVGHYEQYFGPGTRLTVT.

The J gene is TRBJ2-3, the V gene TRBV20-1, with a possible D match to TRBD2 (7 bases). The length of the CDR3 is 13 residues. Per the germline V gene, CDR1 is DFQATT and CDR2 is SNEGSKA (reference sequence). Trimming shortened V by 7 bases and J by 1 base, and 12 bases separated the two germline ends. CDR3 loop: CSEGGLGTDTQYF. As DNA, the CDR3 is TGCAGTGAGGGGGGGTTAGGCACAGATACGCAGTATTTT.

This clonotype was counted many times. The J gene is TRBJ2-3, the V gene TRBV7-6; 9 nucleotides match TRBD2. Germline CDR1 and CDR2: SGHVS and FNYEAQ. CDR3 length: 18 amino acids. The ends lost 4 bases at V and 6 bases at J; junction bases unmatched: 17. For the CDR3, the DNA is TGTGCCAGCAGCTCCGGACTGGCGGGAGGGCCTTTGGCGGATACGCAGTATTTT. Encoded protein: CASSSGLAGGPLADTQYF.

This clonotype was counted many times. The genes are TRBV6-1 and TRBJ1-2, with 7 bases matching TRBD1. Trimming removed 5 bases from V and 4 bases from J; junction bases left unmatched: 4. The CDR3 loop spans 13 amino acids. Germline-derived CDR1 and CDR2 are MNHNS and SASEGT. The CDR3 region is CASSTAGGYGYTF. DNA of the CDR3: TGTGCCAGCAGTACTGCAGGGGGCTATGGCTACACCTTC.

This clonotype was observed many times. This chain links TRBV5-6 with TRBJ2-5, with D hard to call. The germline V gene has CDR1 SGHDT and CDR2 YYEEEE. Trimming removed 4 bases from V and 1 base from J, with 8 bases in between. The length of the CDR3 is 13 residues. CDR3: CASSQFTQETQYF. In DNA form, the CDR3 reads TGTGCCAGCAGCCAGTTTACCCAAGAGACCCAGTACTTC.

This clonotype occurred many times. The V gene is TRBV7-6, the J gene TRBJ1-1, with 7 nucleotides matching TRBD1. CDR1 is SGHVS, CDR2 FNYEAQ, per germline. This CDR3 has 16 amino acids. V lost 2 bases, J lost 4 bases, and 10 bases stayed unmatched. CDR3 nucleotides: TGTGCCAGCAGCTTACGGGACAGTGAGGTGGTCACTGAAGCTTTCTTT. Protein product: CASSLRDSEVVTEAFF.

This clonotype was detected a few times. The rearrangement joins TRBV11-3 to TRBJ2-3; TRBD1 matches at 10 bases. The V gene's germline CDR1 is SGHNT and CDR2 YENEEA. J lost 2 bases, V lost 5 bases, and 13 bases had no gene match. This CDR3 contains 18 residues. CDR3 sequence (DNA): TGTGCCAGCAGCCTCCCCGGGACAGGGGCCCTTTTCACAGATACGCAGTATTTT. The encoded protein is CASSLPGTGALFTDTQYF.

This clonotype occurred a few times. This chain connects TRBV7-2 to TRBJ1-6, with D tentatively TRBD1 (5 bases). The CDR3 is 14 residues long. The germline V gene encodes CDR1 SGHTA and CDR2 FQGNSA. V shed 0 bases and J shed 14 bases, with 14 bases lying between them. The chain's CDR3 is CASSLAQGIQALHF. The CDR3 DNA is TGTGCCAGCAGCTTAGCGCAGGGAATTCAAGCCCTCCACTTT.

This sequence joins TRBV12-3 or TRBV12-4 and TRBJ2-2; D possibly corresponds to TRBD2 (5 bases). The CDR3 is 13 residues long. V shed 5 bases and J shed 7 bases, with 11 bases lying between them. CDR3 DNA sequence: TGTGCCAGCAGTACACTAGTCCTCGGGGAGCTGTTTTTT. This translates into CASSTLVLGELFF.

CDR3 sequence reads: CASSIGGWDKNIQYF. The CDR3, as DNA: TGTGCCAGTAGTATCGGGGGCTGGGACAAAAACATTCAGTACTTC. The chain uses TRBV19 and TRBJ2-4; D assignment may be TRBD1 or TRBD2 (6 bases each). Between the trimmed V and J ends, which lost 3 bases and 3 bases, there was a span of 12 bases. The germline gives CDR1 LNHDA, CDR2 SQIVND (reference sequence). The CDR3 is 15 amino acids. Drawing the rest from reference TRBV19 and TRBJ2-4, the complete variable domain is DGGITQSPKYLFRKEGQNVTLSCEQNLNHDAMYWYRQDPGQGLRLIYYSQIVNDFQKGDIAEGYSVSREKKESFPLTVTSAQKNPTAFYLCASSIGGWDKNIQYFGAGTRLSVL.

This clonotype was observed at least ten times. The chain has TRBV7-2 and TRBJ1-1; possibly TRBD1 for D (6 bases). Per germline, CDR1 SGHTA and CDR2 FQGNSA. The V end was cut by 3 bases, the J end by 1 base, with 9 bases between. The CDR3 spans 14 residues. The CDR3, as DNA: TGTGCCAGCAGCTTCGACAGGCAGAACACTGAAGCTTTCTTT. Translating gives CASSFDRQNTEAFF.

This clonotype was found many times. This chain uses TRBV7-8 with TRBJ2-2, with D unclear. CDR1 is SGHVS, CDR2 FQNEAQ, per germline. The V gene lost 3 bases and the J gene lost 6 bases, with 8 bases spanning the gap. The CDR3 is made up of 13 amino acids. CDR3 protein: CASSFLPPGELFF. For the CDR3, the DNA is TGTGCCAGCAGCTTTTTGCCTCCCGGGGAGCTGTTTTTT.

A few counts support this clonotype. The chain's CDR3 is CASGSGQGGNEQFF. CDR3 nucleotide sequence: TGTGCTAGTGGCAGCGGACAGGGAGGCAATGAGCAGTTCTTC. The chain recombines TRBV12-5 with TRBJ2-1; 8 bases match TRBD1. J lost 6 bases, V lost 6 bases, and 7 bases had no gene match. CDR3 length: 14 amino acids. Germline values: CDR1 LGHNT, CDR2 FRNRAP.

At least ten counts were recorded for this clonotype. The chain links TRBV7-2 to TRBJ2-7; D is unclear. CDR3 length equals 13 residues. The V gene lost 3 bases and the J gene lost 3 bases, with 9 bases spanning the gap. Germline V CDR1 and CDR2: SGHTA, FQGNSA. This CDR3 is CASSFSGFYEQYF. Written as DNA, the CDR3 is TGTGCCAGCAGCTTTTCGGGTTTCTACGAGCAGTACTTC.

The gene calls are TRBV28 and TRBJ1-2; D ambiguous. Trimming removed 5 bases from V and 8 bases from J, with 12 bases in between. Germline-derived CDR1 and CDR2 are MDHEN and SYDVKM. The CDR3 contains 12 residues. The CDR3 reads CASSRIDRGYTF. The DNA for the CDR3 is TGTGCCAGCAGTCGTATTGACCGGGGCTACACCTTC.

The sample holds many counts of this clonotype. CDR3 sequence reads: CASSGGTSGRNEQFF. The CDR3 DNA reads TGTGCCAGCAGCGGGGGGACTAGCGGGAGGAATGAGCAGTTCTTC. The V and J genes are TRBV7-9 and TRBJ2-1; TRBD2 aligns across 15 bases. Germline assignment: CDR1 SEHNR and CDR2 FQNEAQ (reference sequence). CDR3 length: 15 residues. Losses at the gene ends were 5 bases for V and 7 bases for J; bases not matched to a gene: 3.

In its sample, this clonotype was seen many times. The rearrangement uses TRBV7-2 and TRBJ1-4; possibly TRBD1 for D (5 bases). Trimming shortened V by 3 bases and J by 6 bases, and 17 bases separated the two germline ends. Germline values: CDR1 SGHTA, CDR2 FQGNSA. The CDR3 runs 16 residues. The chain's CDR3 is CASSFGAREVHEKLFF. The CDR3 coding sequence is TGTGCCAGCAGCTTTGGGGCACGGGAAGTCCATGAAAAACTGTTTTTT.

This clonotype was observed a handful of times. The chain uses TRBV7-8 and TRBJ2-3; TRBD2 aligns across 12 bases. J lost 5 bases, V lost 5 bases, and 8 bases had no gene match. CDR3 length: 16 residues. Germline CDR1 SGHVS, CDR2 FQNEAQ. The CDR3 loop reads CASSARLAGEGDTQYF. In DNA form, the CDR3 reads TGTGCCAGCAGCGCGCGACTAGCGGGGGAAGGAGATACGCAGTATTTT.

This clonotype turned up a few times. This chain links TRBV7-8 with TRBJ1-2; TRBD1 aligns across 8 bases. J gave up 6 bases and V 1 base, and 10 bases lay outside the gene matches. CDR3 size: 16 residues. Per the germline V gene, CDR1 is SGHVS and CDR2 is FQNEAQ. DNA of the CDR3: TGTGCCAGCAGCTTAGGGAGGACGACAGGGGCCCATGGCTACACCTTC. Translation gives CASSLGRTTGAHGYTF. The complete variable domain, with remaining parts taken from reference TRBV7-8 and TRBJ1-2, reads GAGVSQSPRYKVAKRGQDVALRCDPISGHVSLFWYQQALGQGPEFLTYFQNEAQLDKSGLPSDRFFAERPEGSVSTLKIQRTQQEDSAVYLCASSLGRTTGAHGYTFGSGTRLTVV.

V gene TRBV12-5 combines with J gene TRBJ1-5; no clear D. The length of the CDR3 is 12 residues. CDR1 and CDR2 (germline): LGHNT, FRNRAP. V lost 1 base and J 5 bases, leaving 3 bases between the germline ends. The CDR3: CASGLGDQPQHF. CDR3 DNA sequence: TGTGCTAGTGGTTTGGGGGATCAGCCCCAGCATTTT.

This clonotype was observed many times. The V gene is TRBV7-9, the J gene TRBJ1-6; 7 nucleotides line up with TRBD1. The germline gives CDR1 SEHNR, CDR2 FQNEAQ (reference sequence). The CDR3 runs 14 residues. Trimming took 5 bases from V and 7 from J; bases not matched to a gene: 5. DNA of the CDR3: TGTGCCAGCAGCGCCGGGACAGCCAATTCACCCCTCCACTTT. Translation: CASSAGTANSPLHF.

Of note for this clonotype: One end of the junction does not line up with germline, which may come from a read error. This chain connects TRBV19 to TRBJ2-2; tentatively, D is TRBD1 (6 bases). The CDR3 totals 15 residues. Germline CDR1 LNHDA, CDR2 SQIVND (reference sequence). The DNA of the CDR3 is TGTGCCAGTGGTATTTTTGGCAGGGGACCCGGGGAGCTGTTTTTT. It yields the protein CASGIFGRGPGELFF.